This TCR beta chain came from a study of cytomegalovirus exposure and HLA in healthy donors (dated by TCRdb to 2016 to 2017). Regarding the research as a whole: According to an earlier analysis of 587 of the donors, about 170 million T cells yielded over 90 million unique TCR beta sequences and about 280 Gb of sequence data. Both class I and class II loci were covered by HLA typing, at four-digit resolution. Four or five DR-DQ haplotypes were handled as single units for association and clustering because linkage in the cohort was strong. Of the roughly 390 genotyped donors, 81% were placed in the genetic ancestry cluster associated with self-reported Caucasian donors. Across roughly 420 genotyped donors of the cohort, an average of about 250,000 unique TCR beta nucleotide sequences per donor were sequenced, and approximately 17% of those sequences were non-productive. To study patterns of TCR occurrence, a later analysis re-analyzed previously published TCR beta repertoires from several hundred donors and added high-resolution HLA genotyping. The number of typed donors differed by locus: roughly 629-630 for A, B, C, DRB1 and DQB1; some 500 for DQA1; around 580 for DPA1; and around 470 for DPB1. Every repertoire in the discovery cohort had been generated on one and the same sequencing platform. A separate validation cohort of over 95 different subjects was used in addition to the 666-subject first cohort. Donor age, sex, ethnicity and CMV serostatus were compiled alongside the repertoire data. Approximately 310 gigabases of sequencing data and 70 million to 95 million unique TCR sequences made up an early release that covered nearly 650 HLA-typed donors. To decide whether each TCR beta V gene segment behaved as functional or pseudogenic, an earlier analysis of several hundred of the donors relied on high-throughput TCR beta sequencing. The later analysis used no new phenotypic data to find candidate immune exposures, relying instead on TCR beta sequences and their occurrence across donors. Genome-wide SNP genotypes for about 65% of the 666 donors were used in a later genetic analysis, which treated that subset as a discovery cohort. The study profiled the T cell repertoires of about 720 subjects by immunosequencing and related them to cytomegalovirus serostatus. The study aimed to test whether signatures of past pathogen exposure could be identified by cataloging public T cell receptors. The study combined high-throughput TCR immunosequencing, statistical association of individual TCRs with disease status, and machine learning to predict cytomegalovirus infection status.

Deletion took 1 base off V and 4 bases off J, with a span of 10 bases between the germline ends. The CDR3 spans 13 residues, from the cysteine through the phenylalanine. Of the read, only the CDR3 DNA is kept; its 39 bases are in frame from base 1. CDR1 GTSNPN and CDR2 SVGIG were looked up in the germline V gene (reference sequence). The cohort consisted of fewer than 700 healthy bone marrow donors. All cohort members were sampled while nominally healthy, although unrecorded immune exposures were likely present. The donor was CMV seronegative and was included in the group of about 350 seronegative cohort members. A peripheral blood sample was provided by each donor, and peripheral blood mononuclear cells were used for TCR beta sequencing. Genomic DNA extraction from the blood cell samples was performed with the Qiagen DNeasy Blood Extraction Kit. On this clone itself: Its antigen has not been determined.

Points the paper makes about the study in general: The study listed 164 TCR beta chains as associated with cytomegalovirus. When HLA alleles, especially DR and DQ, strongly co-occurred, TCR associations were difficult to assign to individual alleles. In a later genetic analysis, fewer N-insertions in productive TCRs were reported among donors in an Asian-associated ancestry cluster than the 666-donor mean. V-gene and J-gene trimming of TCR beta chains was associated with a missense DCLRE1C variant in a later genetic analysis, and the association was replicated in an independent cohort. Correlated functional status among segregating V segments might reflect linkage disequilibrium, but an unknown experimental factor could not be ruled out. In an earlier analysis of about 600 of the donors, most TCR beta V segments appeared in productive rearrangements about 87% or about 30% of the time, broadly matching IMGT annotations. Some IMGT-functional V segments, including TRBV6-2 and TRBV6-3, could not be told apart with the 87-base-pair reads, so those segments were excluded. A cluster of highly shared sequence variants was judged likely to represent a technical artifact of the sequencing pipeline. A further reported finding was that TCR beta sequences accurately predicted the HLA-A and HLA-B alleles for most subjects in the first cohort. Cytomegalovirus status was reported to be diagnosed by the classifier with high specificity and sensitivity in both the original and validation cohorts. Specific HLA alleles were associated with over 15,000 TCR beta sequences at a false discovery rate of 0.05 in a later analysis. According to a later analysis, TCR association rates differed among HLA loci, with DRB1 alleles showing the most associated TCRs and HLA-C alleles showing the fewest. The only immune exposure information available for the cohort was CMV serostatus. According to a later analysis, most CMV-associated TCR beta chains appeared to be HLA-restricted, and the HLA associations seemed to be driven largely by CMV exposure. The presence/absence analyses assumed that sequencing depth was roughly uniform across donors, and that assumption may not be true. Most TCR sequences were observed very rarely across donors, whereas some public TCRs were present in many individuals. Because counts were too low, more than 15 rarely observed V segments, including chromosome 9 orphons, were excluded from the earlier analysis of several hundred of the donors. Only TCR beta chains were sequenced in this cohort, and the absence of alpha or paired-chain data limited detectable features. The authors suggested that the approach could potentially be extended to other disease states and immunological phenotypes. Because some donors lacked HLA typing at each locus, the association tests relied only on the typed subset. In a later analysis, HLA-associated TCR beta chains showed more clonal expansion and lower generation probabilities than non-associated chains that were equally common. A few of the identified cytomegalovirus-associated TCR beta chains were confirmed in vitro to be specific for cytomegalovirus antigens. A later analysis reported that several top co-occurrence clusters appeared linked to parvovirus B19, influenza, CMV and Epstein-Barr virus.

Receptor amplification or capture employed the immunoSEQ multiplex PCR assay. For the multiplex PCR, a mixture combining 60 forward primers for TCR Vbeta segments and 13 reverse primers for TCR Jbeta segments was used. A multiplex PCR assay on genomic DNA amplified the CDR3 region of rearranged TCR beta genes. The Illumina HiSeq System was used to sequence the amplified TCR beta libraries as 87-base-pair reads. The source study handled its data this way. A later analysis counted approximately 74 million unique TCR beta chains across the roughly 700 repertoires, and 10 million to 11 million of these chains were shared by at least two donors. To remove PCR and sequencing errors, raw reads were error-corrected and collapsed into unique sequences using a nearest-neighbor algorithm that merged closely related sequences. To assign V, D and J gene segments, CDR3 sequences were aligned to IMGT reference sequences. Each retained sequence needed at least a six-nucleotide match to both a V gene segment and a J gene segment. A rearrangement counted as productive if the CDR3 had no stop codons and remained in frame with V and J, and every other rearrangement counted as non-productive. CDR3 was defined according to IMGT convention as the region running from the second conserved V-encoded cysteine to the conserved J-encoded phenylalanine. The earlier analysis of about 590 of the donors excluded sequences that lacked an unambiguous match to a single V gene segment. In an earlier analysis of 450 to 700 of the donors, V segments were called functional above 56.7% productive rearrangements and were called segregating when the between-donor standard deviation exceeded 5%. To diagnose cytomegalovirus status from the catalog of TCR beta chain sequences, a statistical classification framework was built. A later analysis assigned V and J genes by comparing TCR nucleotide sequences with IMGT/GENE-DB human TR gene sequences. A later analysis assigned CDR3 sequences and most-parsimonious VDJ recombination scenarios with the TCRdist pipeline. In a later analysis, each TCR beta chain was defined by its CDR3 amino acid sequence together with its V-gene family, and reads lacking a unique V-gene family were excluded. A later analysis removed roughly 590 highly shared, low-generation-probability nucleotide sequences to deal with suspected cross-contamination and a sequencing artifact. A later analysis calculated a clonal expansion index for each public chain from normalized within-repertoire ranks of inferred template counts. Generation probabilities in a later analysis came from a VDJ recombination model fitted to out-of-frame rearrangements, and those results were checked against IGoR. A later analysis scored TCR-TCR, TCR-HLA and TCR-CMV co-occurrence with hypergeometric tests, applying a repertoire-size bias correction to TCR pairs. In a later analysis, false discovery rates were estimated by permuting HLA or CMV assignments 20 times. In a later analysis, co-occurring TCRs were grouped using DBSCAN, with TCRdist sequence similarity added in when clustering inside HLA-allele-positive subsets. Repertoires with fewer than 30,000 or more than 120,000 public chains, plus five repertoires with anomalous nucleotide sharing, were excluded from co-occurrence clustering. As stored in TCRdb, this immuneACCESS dataset retains in-frame rearrangements with V and J assigned. A fraction of the clones does not appear; measured against another copy, unresolved V genes explain less than half of the discrepancy, and the remainder lacks a known reason. V, J and clone size were drawn from that table, and D and trimming were deduced from the DNA. The record for this sample contains approximately 47,000 clones. Less than 20% of the sample goes to the ten largest clones.

This clonotype was sampled from a male donor in good health and CMV-seronegative. The chain couples TRBV30 to TRBJ1-2; the D gene assignment is ambiguous. Sequencing was carried out using PBMCs. For the CDR3, the sequence is CAWSGRGIYGYTF. The DNA sequence follows: TGTGCCTGGAGTGGGCGCGGAATCTATGGCTACACCTTC.